Described below is a single TCR beta chain sequence and its context. This entry comes from a study of glioma-infiltrating T cells. The V gene lost 3 bases and the J gene lost 3 bases, with 8 bases spanning the gap. The germline V gene has CDR1 SGHTA and CDR2 FQGTGA. This CDR3 has 13 residues. The iRepertoire nested amplicon-rescue multiplex PCR amplified TCR alpha and beta CDR3s from RNA. Via MiXCR, TCRdb re-called the multiplex PCR reads, giving one row per CDR3 protein. The repertoire holds approximately 400,000 distinct CDR3 sequences, with less than 50% as singletons. The sequence was collected from a human donor with low-grade glioma or glioblastoma, undergoing nonglioma brain surgery, or in good health (not recorded which). The sample consisted of glioma tissue, nonneoplastic brain tissue, or PBMCs (not recorded which). This chain joins TRBV7-3 and TRBJ1-1; the D is unclear. The CDR3 here is CASSFASDTEAFF. As DNA, the CDR3 is TGTGCCAGCAGCTTTGCGTCGGACACTGAAGCTTTCTTT.